This T cell receptor (beta chain) appears in the sequencing data of a study of identical twins. The study's findings and limits: The more abundant beta clonotypes in cord blood had fewer insertions, and memory repertoires did not show this.

Trimming at V came to 6 bases and at J to 8 bases, leaving 8 bases not matched to a gene. Germline V gene sequence: CDR1 MDHEN, CDR2 SYDVKM. The CDR3 contains 14 residues. Template switching added a universal primer site; cDNA carried unique molecular identifiers. TCRdb passed the 5' RACE reads through MiXCR, listing each CDR3 protein once. The data contain around 1.7 million distinct CDR3 sequences, roughly a third of them singletons. In its sample, this clonotype was seen a few times. What it recognizes is unknown. J is TRBJ1-2 and V is TRBV28, with TRBD1 identical over 11 bases. The receptor was isolated from a newborn girl in good health. Sequenced input: cord blood. The CDR3 DNA is TGTGCCAGCAGGGTTGGACAGGGGGCGGAAGGCTACACCTTC. Translating gives CASRVGQGAEGYTF.